This is a list of T cell receptor beta chains from one sample in a study of blood T cell repertoires in COVID-19. Repertoires were generated with immunoSEQ multiplex PCR, while TCRdb's copy carries only in-frame clones and drops some. The sample contains over 150,000 clones, 80% to 90% of which appear only once. The specimen sequenced was peripheral blood. The origin of the receptors is a woman aged 70 to 79 who had recovered from COVID-19. Both conserved end residues are part of each CDR3. Each record gives: V gene, CDR3 length, D gene, clone size, J gene, CDR3 DNA, CDR3 protein. D genes are given only for firm matches. Not all rows give a size; the values are once, few, many and, for expanded clones, a class.

>TRBV28|16|-|-|TRBJ2-7
TGTGCCAGCAGCCGCTTCGGGAGGGGGCCCCCCTACGAGCAGTACTTC
CASSRFGRGPPYEQYF
>TRBV7-9|15|-|-|TRBJ1-1
TGTGCCAGCACCCTCACAGGGACGGGGAACACTGAAGCTTTCTTT
CASTLTGTGNTEAFF
>TRBV9|15|-|-|TRBJ1-1
TGTGCCAGCAGCGTAGATGGGGGCAGGAACACTGAAGCTTTCTTT
CASSVDGGRNTEAFF
>TRBV5-1|16|-|-|TRBJ2-2
TGCGCCAGCAGCTTGGAGGCAGGGGTGGACACCGGGGAGCTGTTTTTT
CASSLEAGVDTGELFF
>TRBV7-9|14|-|-|TRBJ1-2
TGTGCCAGCAGCTTCCTTGGGCGGGACGCTGGCTACACCTTC
CASSFLGRDAGYTF
>TRBV30|13|-|-|TRBJ2-7
TGTGCCTGGAGTTCCGAAGGATTTAGCTGGCAGTACTTC
CAWSSEGFSWQYF
>TRBV27|15|-|-|TRBJ2-2
TGTGCCAGCAGCCGGGTGTTGGTGGGTCTCGGGGAGCTGTTTTTT
CASSRVLVGLGELFF
>TRBV10-1|14|TRBD2|-|TRBJ2-2
TGCGCCAGCAGCAGACTAGCGGGACGGGGGGAGCTGTTTTTT
CASSRLAGRGELFF
>TRBV2|14|-|-|TRBJ1-2
TGTGCCAGCAGTGAAGGATGGGCAGCCTATGGCTACACCTTC
CASSEGWAAYGYTF
>TRBV5-4|18|-|-|TRBJ1-4
TGTGCCAGCAGCTCTGGCCCGTTGCAGGCCGCAACTAATGAAAAACTGTTTTTT
CASSSGPLQAATNEKLFF
>TRBV27|16|TRBD1|-|TRBJ1-2
TGTGCCAGCTTATCCCGGACAGGGGGAGGGCCCTATGGCTACACCTTC
CASLSRTGGGPYGYTF
>TRBV29-1|14|TRBD1|-|TRBJ1-4
TGCAGCGTTGAACCAAGGGGACAGTGGGAAAAACTGTTTTTT
CSVEPRGQWEKLFF
>TRBV25-1|13|TRBD2|-|TRBJ2-7
TGTGCCAGCTCCTGGGGGGGACTCGACCAGCAGTACTTC
CASSWGGLDQQYF
>TRBV6-5|13|-|-|TRBJ1-1
TGTGCCAGCAGCGGGCGGGCGAACACTGAAGCTTTCTTT
CASSGRANTEAFF
>TRBV5-5|14|-|-|TRBJ1-1
TGTGCCAGCAGCCCCTGGAGGGTAGGGACTGAAGCTTTCTTT
CASSPWRVGTEAFF
>TRBV28|14|TRBD1|-|TRBJ2-3
TGTGCCACCAACGAACCAGGGACAGCAGATACGCAGTATTTT
CATNEPGTADTQYF
>TRBV28|15|-|-|TRBJ1-4
TGTGCCAGCAGATCCGCAGGGTTCATGAATGAAAAACTGTTTTTT
CASRSAGFMNEKLFF
>TRBV19|15|-|few|TRBJ1-2
TGTGCCAGTAGACGGAGGACAGACACTTACTATGGCTACACCTTC
CASRRRTDTYYGYTF
>TRBV29-1|15|-|-|TRBJ2-2
TGCAGCGTTGCGTCAGGGGGCGCGGGGGCCGGGGAGCTGTTTTTT
CSVASGGAGAGELFF
>TRBV3-1/TRBV3-2|16|TRBD1|once|TRBJ2-2
TGTGCCAGCAGCCGCCCCGGACAGGGGGGACCCGGGGAGCTGTTTTTT
CASSRPGQGGPGELFF
>TRBV18|15|-|-|TRBJ1-1
TGTGCCAGCTCACCACTGGGAGGGGCGAGCACTGAAGCTTTCTTT
CASSPLGGASTEAFF
>TRBV2|14|-|-|TRBJ1-1
TGTGCCAGCACCCCGGGGGGGACAAACACTGAAGCTTTCTTT
CASTPGGTNTEAFF
>TRBV15|16|-|once|TRBJ2-7
TGTGCCACCAGCAGAGGACAGGGAGGTGGCTCCTACGAGCAGTACTTC
CATSRGQGGGSYEQYF
>TRBV9|14|TRBD1|-|TRBJ1-1
TGTGCCAGCAGCGTCGGGACAGGGGGCACTGAAGCTTTCTTT
CASSVGTGGTEAFF
>TRBV6-5|16|TRBD1|-|TRBJ1-5
TGTGCCAGCAGTTACCCGCCGGGACAGGGGTCCTCGGCCCAGCATTTT
CASSYPPGQGSSAQHF
>TRBV5-4|14|TRBD1|-|TRBJ2-5
TGTGCCAGCAGCCAGGGGGCGGCCCCAGAGACCCAGTACTTC
CASSQGAAPETQYF
>TRBV27|13|-|-|TRBJ2-7
TGTGCCAGCAGTTTGGGGGCCCCCTACGAGCAGTACTTC
CASSLGAPYEQYF
>TRBV27|12|-|-|TRBJ1-1
TGTGCCAGCAGTTTACGTAGGGGTGAAGCTTTCTTT
CASSLRRGEAFF
>TRBV2|14|TRBD2|-|TRBJ2-1
TGTGCCAGCAGCCCGGGACTAGGGGACAATGAGCAGTTCTTC
CASSPGLGDNEQFF
>TRBV5-1|14|TRBD1|-|TRBJ1-1
TGCGCCAGCAGCAGGGACAGGGCGAACACTGAAGCTTTCTTT
CASSRDRANTEAFF
>TRBV19|16|TRBD2|-|TRBJ2-3
TGTGCCAGTAGTATAAGGCTAGCGGGAGTCACAGATACGCAGTATTTT
CASSIRLAGVTDTQYF
>TRBV9|14|-|-|TRBJ1-1
TGTGCCAGCAGCGTAGTGGCAGGAGGCACTGAAGCTTTCTTT
CASSVVAGGTEAFF
>TRBV28|15|-|-|TRBJ1-6
TGTGCCAGCAGTGAACACGGGAGCTGGGGTTCACCCCTCCACTTT
CASSEHGSWGSPLHF
>TRBV2|17|TRBD2|-|TRBJ2-1
TGTGCCAGCAGTGAAGGGGGGGGACTAGCGGGATACAATGAGCAGTTCTTC
CASSEGGGLAGYNEQFF
>TRBV15|12|-|-|TRBJ2-3
TGTGCCACCAGCGGATTGGAGGATACGCAGTATTTT
CATSGLEDTQYF
>TRBV30|13|-|-|TRBJ2-7
TGTGCCTGGAGGGGAGACATAACCTACGAGCAGTACTTC
CAWRGDITYEQYF
>TRBV2|13|TRBD1|-|TRBJ1-2
TGTGCCAGCAGACCGACAGGGGTGGGTGGCTACACCTTC
CASRPTGVGGYTF
>TRBV5-1|15|-|once|TRBJ1-6
TGCGCCAGCAGCTTGGGCGGGACCTCATATTCACCCCTCCACTTT
CASSLGGTSYSPLHF
>TRBV24-1|16|TRBD2|-|TRBJ2-2
TGTGCCACCAGCCTAGCGGCCCCCGGGAACACCGGGGAGCTGTTTTTT
CATSLAAPGNTGELFF
>TRBV4-3|14|-|-|TRBJ2-3
TGCGCCAGCAGCCCCCTGGGACACGCAGATACGCAGTATTTT
CASSPLGHADTQYF
>TRBV13|16|TRBD2|-|TRBJ2-1
TGTGCCAACGGACTAGCGGGAGGTCGCTCCTACAATGAGCAGTTCTTC
CANGLAGGRSYNEQFF
>TRBV4-1|15|TRBD1|-|TRBJ1-1
TGCGCCAGCAGCCTGCAGGACAGGGTGGGGGCTGAAGCTTTCTTT
CASSLQDRVGAEAFF
>TRBV6-2/TRBV6-3|17|TRBD2|-|TRBJ2-1
TGTGCCAGCAGCCGGACTAGCGGGAGGGCGGGGGGCAATGAGCAGTTCTTC
CASSRTSGRAGGNEQFF
>TRBV6-2/TRBV6-3|15|-|-|TRBJ2-7
TGTGCCAGCAGTTGGGTCGGGAGCCGCTCCTACGAGCAGTACTTC
CASSWVGSRSYEQYF
>TRBV5-6|18|-|-|TRBJ1-6
TGTGCCAGCAGCCGGGGGGGCAGGGCGAGCTCCTATAATTCACCCCTCCACTTT
CASSRGGRASSYNSPLHF
>TRBV6-5|15|-|-|TRBJ1-1
TGTGCCAGCAGTTACTCGGGGGCCCCGAACACTGAAGCTTTCTTT
CASSYSGAPNTEAFF
>TRBV30|11|-|-|TRBJ2-1
TGTGCCTGGACCCTCTACAATGAGCAGTTCTTC
CAWTLYNEQFF
>TRBV9|13|-|-|TRBJ1-1
TGTGCCAGCACTGGGCCCGGTGGCACTGAAGCTTTCTTT
CASTGPGGTEAFF
>TRBV4-1|15|-|-|TRBJ2-5
TGCGCCAGCAGCCAAGTACCTGGGAGGGGGGAGACCCAGTACTTC
CASSQVPGRGETQYF
>TRBV28|14|-|-|TRBJ2-7
TGTGCCGGTGGGGGGGCAGGGTCTATAAGGGAGCAGTACTTC
CAGGGAGSIREQYF
>TRBV7-3|17|TRBD1|-|TRBJ2-2
TGTGCCAGCAGCTTAATGGGGACAGGCTTGAATGCCGGGGAGCTGTTTTTT
CASSLMGTGLNAGELFF
>TRBV25-1|15|TRBD1|-|TRBJ2-3
TGTGCCAGCAACCAGGGACAGGGTAAGGGGAATACGCAGTATTTT
CASNQGQGKGNTQYF
>TRBV6-5|14|-|-|TRBJ2-1
TGTGCCAGCAGTTACGGGCCCGGTCGGGGTGAGCAGTTCTTC
CASSYGPGRGEQFF
>TRBV2|13|-|-|TRBJ1-1
TGTGCCAGTCAAAACCGGGGAAGGACTGAAGCTTTCTTT
CASQNRGRTEAFF
>TRBV29-1|14|-|-|TRBJ1-4
TGCAGCGTGGCAACAGGGACGGCTAATGAAAAACTGTTTTTT
CSVATGTANEKLFF